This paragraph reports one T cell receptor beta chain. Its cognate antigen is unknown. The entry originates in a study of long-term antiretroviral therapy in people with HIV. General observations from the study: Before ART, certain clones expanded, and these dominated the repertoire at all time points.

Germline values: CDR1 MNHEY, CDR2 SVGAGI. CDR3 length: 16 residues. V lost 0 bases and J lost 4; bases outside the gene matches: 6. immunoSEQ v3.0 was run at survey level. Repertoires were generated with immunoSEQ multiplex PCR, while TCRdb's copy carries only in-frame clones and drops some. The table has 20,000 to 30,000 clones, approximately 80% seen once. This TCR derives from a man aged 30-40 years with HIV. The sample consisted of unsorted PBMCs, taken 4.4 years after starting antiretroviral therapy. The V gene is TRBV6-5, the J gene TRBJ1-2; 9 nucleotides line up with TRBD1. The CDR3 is CASSYSVDRGTYGYTF. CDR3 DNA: TGTGCCAGCAGTTACTCCGTGGACAGGGGAACCTATGGCTACACCTTC.